This TCR beta chain emerged from a study of blood T cell repertoires in COVID-19. Study at large: Sample material is recorded as cDNA or gDNA derived from T cells, B-cell-depleted T cells, or PBMCs.

Original data processing: Amplification of reference gene primers provided the estimated nucleated cell counts. Clones were sequenced by immunoSEQ multiplex PCR, and TCRdb holds only the in-frame ones, with some missing. D and trimming come from the DNA, and the V and J calls and clone size come from that table. This table holds about 120,000 clones, roughly 89% found once. Germline V gene data show CDR1 as SGHRS and CDR2 as YFSETQ. There are 14 residues in the CDR3. Trimming stripped 4 bases from V and 3 bases from J, with 13 bases between. Seattle's enrolled individuals joined amid active infection and were then monitored longitudinally.

The TCR comes from a woman aged 60-75 years with COVID-19, enrolled during active disease. The sequencing sample was made of peripheral blood. V is TRBV5-1 and J is TRBJ1-2; a possible D gene is TRBD1 (5 bases). CDR3 coding DNA: TGCGCCAGCAGCCCCACCGGCAGGGACTATGGCTACACCTTC. Its protein product is CASSPTGRDYGYTF.